This T cell receptor (beta chain) was documented in a study of Graves' ophthalmopathy and Graves' hyperthyroidism. For repertoire sequencing, the TCR beta CDR3 regions were amplified from RNA transcripts. HTBI-primed first-round RT-PCR preceded second-round multiplex PCR. Each CDR3 protein is one row after TCRdb ran MiXCR on the multiplex PCR reads. Of roughly 350,000 distinct CDR3 sequences listed, roughly 15% are singletons. This clonotype was detected many times. The V gene's germline CDR1 is ENHRY and CDR2 SYGVKD. The junction had 6 bases not matched to a gene; V was cut back by 6 bases and J by 5 bases. The CDR3 has 13 residues.

This receptor was identified in an adult woman with stable Graves' hyperthyroidism. Sample: peripheral blood. This rearrangement joins TRBV10-3 to TRBJ2-7; TRBD2 aligns across 8 bases. The CDR3 region has the DNA TGTGCCATCAGCAGCCGGGAGGGTCACGAGCAGTACTTC. Protein: CAISSREGHEQYF.